This TCR beta chain is drawn from a study of blood T cell repertoires in COVID-19. In the study overall: Some COVID-19 samples were acute and others convalescent; all came from the United States, Italy and Spain.

The CDR3 has 15 residues. Germline trimming cut 3 bases from V and 6 bases from J; bases unmatched to any gene: 7. Per germline, CDR1 DFQATT and CDR2 SNEGSKA (reference sequence). Data came from immunoSEQ multiplex PCR; TCRdb stores just in-frame clones and leaves some out. The sample contains fewer than 150,000 clones, about 86% of which appear only once. The sequence was collected from a woman aged 40 to 55 with acute or convalescent COVID-19. Sequencing was performed on peripheral blood. This chain links TRBV20-1 with TRBJ2-1; TRBD1 agrees at 11 bases. The DNA of the CDR3 is TGCAGTGCTAGTAGGGGGACAGGGGGAGTCAATGAGCAGTTCTTC. As protein: CSASRGTGGVNEQFF.